These 5 T cell receptor beta chains originate from one sample sequenced in a study of blood T cell repertoires in COVID-19. Measured with immunoSEQ multiplex PCR; TCRdb has only the in-frame clones, and not every one. The data hold 310,000 or so clones, with roughly 87% observed a single time. The sample taken for sequencing was peripheral blood. These receptors were collected from a man aged 25 to 40 with COVID-19, enrolled during active disease.

The chain combines TRBV18 with TRBJ1-3; 10 bases are a match to TRBD1. CDR1 is KGHSH and CDR2 is LQKENI in the germline V gene. Unmatched junction bases numbered 19, after V lost 2 bases and J lost 9 bases. The CDR3 loop spans 19 amino acids. Written as DNA, the CDR3 is TGTGCCAGCTCACCATCGCAAGGAGAACCCGGGACAGGGGTTCCCACCATATATTTT. Translation gives CASSPSQGEPGTGVPTIYF.

The chain employs TRBV10-3 and TRBJ1-1, with D perhaps matching TRBD1 (6 bases). CDR3 length: 15 residues. Per germline, CDR1 ENHRY and CDR2 SYGVKD. Trimming removed 7 bases at V and 0 bases at J, with 15 bases between. The CDR3 is CAIKSGAGMNTEAFF. CDR3 in DNA: TGTGCCATCAAGTCAGGGGCAGGGATGAACACTGAAGCTTTCTTT.

The chain uses TRBV6-4 and TRBJ2-7; possible D gene TRBD1, 6 bases. The CDR3 loop spans 15 amino acids. Germline-derived CDR1 and CDR2 are MRHNA and SNTAGT. The V and J ends lost 2 bases and 7 bases respectively, with 18 bases between them. The CDR3 loop is CASSDEGTPLREQYF. CDR3 in DNA: TGTGCCAGCAGTGACGAGGGGACACCACTACGGGAGCAGTACTTC.

This clone appeared once. The DNA for the CDR3 is TGTGCCAGCAGCCGCCCCACGGCCGGCCCGACTTACAATGAGCAGTTCTTC. It translates to CASSRPTAGPTYNEQFF. The chain links TRBV6-2 or TRBV6-3 to TRBJ2-1; D is uncertain. With 6 bases removed from V and 4 bases from J, the gap between germline ends came to 22 bases. The CDR3 length is 17 residues. The germline CDR1 and CDR2 sequences are MNHEY and SVGEGT.

The gene calls are TRBV5-6 and TRBJ1-2, with D maybe TRBD1 (6 bases). This CDR3 has 14 residues. CDR1 and CDR2 from the germline V gene are SGHDT and YYEEEE. V dropped 2 bases and J dropped 1 base, with 9 bases sitting between them. CDR3 coding DNA: TGTGCCAGCAGCTTCTGGACAGTTAACTATGGCTACACCTTC. Residues: CASSFWTVNYGYTF. Supplemented by reference TRBV5-6 and TRBJ1-2, the full variable domain reads DAGVTQSPTHLIKTRGQQVTLRCSPKSGHDTVSWYQQALGQGPQFIFQYYEEEERQRGNFPDRFSGHQFPNYSSELNVNALLLGDSALYLCASSFWTVNYGYTFGSGTRLTVV.